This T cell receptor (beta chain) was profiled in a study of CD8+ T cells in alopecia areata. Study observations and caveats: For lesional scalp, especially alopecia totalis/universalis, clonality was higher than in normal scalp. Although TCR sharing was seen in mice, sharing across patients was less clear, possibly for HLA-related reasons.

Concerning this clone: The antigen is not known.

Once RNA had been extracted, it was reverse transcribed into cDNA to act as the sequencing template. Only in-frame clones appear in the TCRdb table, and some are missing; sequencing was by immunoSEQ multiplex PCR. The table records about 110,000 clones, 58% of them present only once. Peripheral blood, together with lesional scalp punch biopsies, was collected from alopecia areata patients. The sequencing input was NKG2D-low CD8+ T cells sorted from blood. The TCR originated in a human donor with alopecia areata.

The CDR3 sequence is CASSILKGYEQYF. In DNA, the CDR3 is TGTGCCAGTAGTATTCTTAAGGGGTACGAGCAGTACTTC. The V gene is TRBV19, the J gene TRBJ2-7; tentatively, D is TRBD1 (5 bases). V lost 3 bases and J 4 bases, leaving 10 bases between the germline ends. CDR1 and CDR2 (germline): LNHDA, SQIVND (reference sequence). The CDR3 loop spans 13 amino acids. Complete variable domain (other parts from reference TRBV19 and TRBJ2-7): DGGITQSPKYLFRKEGQNVTLSCEQNLNHDAMYWYRQDPGQGLRLIYYSQIVNDFQKGDIAEGYSVSREKKESFPLTVTSAQKNPTAFYLCASSILKGYEQYFGPGTRLTVT.